Presented here are 9 T cell receptor beta chains from one specimen sequenced in a study of siplizumab effects on memory and regulatory T cells. Profiling relied on immunoSEQ multiplex PCR, and the TCRdb table lists in-frame clones only, not all of them. Found here are 90,000 to 140,000 clones, about 93% of them singletons; the top ten hold around 0.29%. Sample: CD4+ T cells sorted from blood. Receptor source: a human donor in good health.

J is TRBJ1-1 and V is TRBV7-6; the D is unclear. V lost 1 base, J lost 8 bases, and 11 bases lay in between. CDR3 size: 13 residues. Germline V gene lookup returns CDR1 SGHVS and CDR2 FNYEAQ. The CDR3: CASSLVKGSEAFF. The CDR3 DNA sequence: TGTGCCAGCAGCTTAGTTAAGGGATCCGAAGCTTTCTTT.

The chain is built from TRBV19 and TRBJ1-1; the D gene is possibly TRBD1 (5 bases). Germline V lookup: CDR1 LNHDA, CDR2 SQIVND (reference sequence). The V gene lost 5 bases and the J gene lost 6 bases, with 13 bases spanning the gap. The CDR3 is 13 residues long. CDR3 protein: CASSRDPGSEAFF. The CDR3 DNA reads as TGTGCCAGTAGTCGGGACCCGGGCTCTGAAGCTTTCTTT. Full variable domain (remainder filled in from reference TRBV19 and TRBJ1-1): DGGITQSPKYLFRKEGQNVTLSCEQNLNHDAMYWYRQDPGQGLRLIYYSQIVNDFQKGDIAEGYSVSREKKESFPLTVTSAQKNPTAFYLCASSRDPGSEAFFGQGTRLTVV.

The rearrangement joins TRBV7-9 to TRBJ1-1; D perhaps matches TRBD1 (6 bases). The V end was cut by 0 bases, the J end by 2 bases, with 13 bases between. This CDR3 spans 16 amino acids. Looked up from germline, CDR1 is SEHNR and CDR2 is FQNEAQ (reference sequence). Here the CDR3 reads CASSLARTENNTEAFF. Written as DNA, the CDR3 is TGTGCCAGCAGCTTAGCTCGGACAGAGAATAACACTGAAGCTTTCTTT.

The chain couples TRBV5-1 to TRBJ2-1; D is uncertain. The CDR3 loop spans 15 amino acids. CDR1 SGHRS and CDR2 YFSETQ come from the germline V gene. V was trimmed by 4 bases and J by 7 bases, leaving 18 bases between them. The CDR3 DNA follows: TGCGCCAGCAGCACTTGGGGATCTAGAGGTAATGAGCAGTTCTTC. Protein: CASSTWGSRGNEQFF.

This chain uses TRBV19 with TRBJ1-2; 10 bases match TRBD1. Germline V gene data show CDR1 as LNHDA and CDR2 as SQIVND (reference sequence). The junction had 11 bases not matched to a gene; V was cut back by 4 bases and J by 9 bases. The CDR3 contains 15 residues. CDR3 in amino acids: CASSKAGQGHNSYTF. CDR3 DNA sequence: TGTGCCAGTAGTAAGGCGGGACAGGGGCACAATAGCTACACCTTC.

The chain recombines TRBV25-1 with TRBJ1-1; 7 nucleotides line up with TRBD1. The CDR3 sequence is 14 residues long. Trimming took 5 bases from V and 3 from J; bases not matched to a gene: 6. Germline-derived CDR1 and CDR2 are MGHDK and SYGVNS. CDR3 bases: TGTGCCAGCAGTCAGACAGGGCCTTACACTGAAGCTTTCTTT. Its translation: CASSQTGPYTEAFF.

This chain joins TRBV2 and TRBJ2-1; 7 bases match TRBD2. J was trimmed by 4 bases and V by 0 bases; bases with no gene match: 0. Germline V gene sequence: CDR1 SNHLY, CDR2 FYNNEI. This CDR3 spans 14 amino acids. The CDR3 here is CASSEASGYNEQFF. Written as DNA, the CDR3 is TGTGCCAGCAGTGAAGCTAGCGGGTACAATGAGCAGTTCTTC. Filled out from reference TRBV2 and TRBJ2-1, the complete variable domain reads EPEVTQTPSHQVTQMGQEVILRCVPISNHLYFYWYRQILGQKVEFLVSFYNNEISEKSEIFDDQFSVERPDGSNFTLKIRSTKLEDSAMYFCASSEASGYNEQFFGPGTRLTVL.

This chain links TRBV7-2 with TRBJ2-3; no definite D call. With 3 bases removed from V and 1 base from J, the gap between germline ends came to 8 bases. The V gene's germline CDR1 is SGHTA and CDR2 FQGNSA. This CDR3 is 14 amino acids long. CDR3 nucleotides: TGTGCCAGCAGCTTCTCCGGACGCACAGATACGCAGTATTTT. Its translation: CASSFSGRTDTQYF.

V gene TRBV7-9 combines with J gene TRBJ2-3; 7 nucleotides align to TRBD2. CDR3 length: 13 residues. After removal of 3 bases from V and 10 bases from J, the junction contained 7 bases not matched to a gene. Germline V gene data show CDR1 as SEHNR and CDR2 as FQNEAQ (reference sequence). The CDR3 DNA reads TGTGCCAGCAGCTTGAGCGGGACGGCCGCGCAGTATTTT. The encoded protein is CASSLSGTAAQYF.